The 25 T cell receptor beta chains below were found in one sample sequenced in a study of T cells after yellow fever vaccination. TCRdb re-analysed the 5' RACE reads in MiXCR, keeping a single row per CDR3 protein. The sample lists some 23,000 distinct CDR3 sequences, 3.4% occurring once. The specimen was PBMCs, either bulk or a sorted T-cell subset (CD4+, CD8+, memory, or dextramer-sorted; not recorded which), collected approximately 47 days after the first yellow fever vaccination. The receptors derive from a man between 18 and 29 years old who received the YFV17D yellow fever vaccine.

This clonotype turned up a few times. The chain couples TRBV30 to TRBJ1-1; no definite D call. V lost 8 bases and J lost 5, with 15 bases in between. Germline lookup yields CDR1 GTSNPN and CDR2 SVGIG (reference sequence). The CDR3 sequence is 12 residues long. The CDR3 DNA reads TGTGCCCTAAGGCACGCTTATACTGAAGCTTTCTTT. The encoded protein is CALRHAYTEAFF.

This clonotype was counted at least ten times. This chain uses TRBV7-2 with TRBJ2-5; 7 positions agree with TRBD2. The V gene's germline CDR1 is SGHTA and CDR2 FQGNSA. The CDR3 has 15 amino acids. V was pared by 6 bases and J by 2 bases, with 9 bases of the junction left unmatched. The CDR3 sequence is CASSFTHSGQETQYF. The CDR3 region has the DNA TGTGCCAGCAGTTTCACTCATAGCGGGCAAGAGACCCAGTACTTC.

This clonotype was seen ten or more times. The chain couples TRBV4-3 to TRBJ2-3; D might be TRBD2 (5 bases). There are 13 residues in the CDR3. V was clipped by 0 bases and J by 4 bases, with 5 bases between them. Germline CDR1 LGHNA, CDR2 YSLEER. DNA of the CDR3: TGCGCCAGCAGCCAAGAAGCGGCAGATACGCAGTATTTT. Protein: CASSQEAADTQYF.

This clonotype was detected ten times or more. The chain carries TRBV20-1 and TRBJ1-5; possibly TRBD1 for D (5 bases). This CDR3 comprises 13 residues. Germline V gene lookup returns CDR1 DFQATT and CDR2 SNEGSKA (reference sequence). Trimming cost V 7 bases and J 6 bases, with 16 bases left between them. This CDR3 reads CSVSGQGGQPQHF. DNA for the CDR3: TGCAGTGTCTCGGGGCAGGGCGGTCAGCCCCAGCATTTT.

This clonotype was counted many times. The chain combines TRBV5-1 with TRBJ2-6; tentatively, D is TRBD1 (5 bases). The V gene's germline CDR1 is SGHRS and CDR2 YFSETQ. Trimming took off 0 bases at V and 1 base at J, with 11 bases between the two ends. The CDR3 runs to 17 residues. The CDR3 region has the DNA TGCGCCAGCAGCTTGGAAGGGGTCGCTTCTGGGGCCAACGTCCTGACTTTC. It codes for CASSLEGVASGANVLTF.

This clonotype occurred many times. The V gene is TRBV5-4, the J gene TRBJ2-3, with D maybe TRBD1 (5 bases). The CDR3 runs 13 residues. Germline V gene data show CDR1 as SGHNT and CDR2 as YYREEE (reference sequence). V lost 2 bases and J lost 3, with 7 bases in between. For the CDR3, the DNA is TGTGCCAGCAGCTTCGACAGTACAGATACGCAGTATTTT. Amino acid sequence: CASSFDSTDTQYF. Full variable domain (remainder filled in from reference TRBV5-4 and TRBJ2-3): ETGVTQSPTHLIKTRGQQVTLRCSSQSGHNTVSWYQQALGQGPQFIFQYYREEENGRGNFPPRFSGLQFPNYSSELNVNALELDDSALYLCASSFDSTDTQYFGPGTRLTVL.

At least ten counts were recorded for this clonotype. This chain links TRBV7-9 with TRBJ1-1, with TRBD1 as a possible D gene (6 bases). V lost 8 bases to trimming and J lost 8 bases, with 15 bases between them. The germline gives CDR1 SEHNR, CDR2 FQNEAQ (reference sequence). The CDR3 consists of 12 residues. CDR3 in amino acids: CASRLTGTEAFF. The CDR3 DNA is TGTGCCAGCCGCCTAACAGGGACCGAAGCTTTCTTT.

This clonotype was recorded many times. V and J are TRBV20-1 and TRBJ1-5; D not certain. Between the trimmed V and J ends, which lost 1 base and 0 bases, there was a span of 10 bases. CDR3 length: 15 residues. Per germline, CDR1 DFQATT and CDR2 SNEGSKA (reference sequence). The CDR3 nucleotides are TGCAGTGCTAGAGGAAAGGACTATAGCAATCAGCCCCAGCATTTT. This translates into CSARGKDYSNQPQHF.

The gene calls are TRBV5-1 and TRBJ2-7; D is possibly TRBD1 (6 bases). V was pared by 4 bases and J by 0 bases, with 14 bases between. The length of the CDR3 is 15 residues. CDR1 SGHRS and CDR2 YFSETQ come from the germline V gene. The CDR3 DNA reads as TGCGCCAGCAGCCCCTTGACAGGAAGCTCCTACGAGCAGTACTTC. Its protein product is CASSPLTGSSYEQYF.

This clonotype was detected ten times or more. V usage is TRBV5-1 and J usage is TRBJ1-3; D is uncertain. The CDR3 is 15 residues long. The germline CDR1 and CDR2 sequences are SGHRS and YFSETQ. Trimming shortened V by 2 bases and J by 4 bases, and 13 bases separated the two germline ends. The CDR3 protein is CASSFDLLGGNTIYF. CDR3 bases: TGCGCCAGCAGCTTCGATCTACTTGGGGGAAACACCATATATTTT.

Note on this clonotype: One end of the junction is discordant with germline, which a read error may explain. The chain employs TRBV20-1 and TRBJ2-3; 9 bases fit TRBD1. In germline, CDR1 is DFQATT, CDR2 SNEGSKA (reference sequence). CDR3 length equals 16 residues. The CDR3 nucleotides are TGCTGTGCTACCCCTTGGACAGGGGCGAGCACAGATACGCAGTATTTT. This encodes CCATPWTGASTDTQYF.

This clonotype appeared many times. The chain joins TRBV7-8 to TRBJ2-4, with 8 bases fitting TRBD1. Germline V gene sequence: CDR1 SGHVS, CDR2 FQNEAQ. This CDR3 contains 19 residues. Germline trimming cut 1 base from V and 1 base from J; bases unmatched to any gene: 12. The CDR3 sequence is CASSLGFLTRQGAKNIQYF. The CDR3 region has the DNA TGTGCCAGCAGCTTAGGATTTCTGACGCGACAGGGGGCCAAAAACATTCAGTACTTC.

The table lists this clonotype with many counts. J is TRBJ2-7 and V is TRBV7-2, with D unresolved. Germline lookup yields CDR1 SGHTA and CDR2 FQGNSA. V was trimmed by 2 bases and J by 7 bases, leaving 15 bases between them. This CDR3 is 14 amino acids long. The DNA of the CDR3 is TGTGCCAGCAGCTTACAGGCATCCATGGATGAGCAGTACTTC. Translated: CASSLQASMDEQYF.

This clonotype was counted many times. The rearrangement uses TRBV6-4 and TRBJ2-1, with 14 bases identical to TRBD2. Germline V gene lookup returns CDR1 MRHNA and CDR2 SNTAGT. This CDR3 is 20 amino acids long. J lost 2 bases, V lost 4 bases, and 13 bases had no gene match. The CDR3 nucleotides read TGTGCCAGCAGTGTCCTCCCCGGGACTAGCGGGGGAGCGGCCTACAATGAGCAGTTCTTC. Encoded protein: CASSVLPGTSGGAAYNEQFF.

This clonotype was picked up many times. The chain has TRBV6-1 and TRBJ1-5; perhaps TRBD1 as D (5 bases). Trimming left V 4 bases short and J 2 bases short, with 15 bases between. Germline CDR1 is MNHNS and CDR2 is SASEGT. The CDR3 is made up of 16 amino acids. CDR3 protein: CASSVRTRGGNQPQHF. Written as DNA, the CDR3 is TGTGCCAGCAGTGTGCGGACCAGAGGGGGCAATCAGCCCCAGCATTTT.

This clonotype was seen ten or more times. J is TRBJ2-7 and V is TRBV7-2; D is uncertain. The V and J ends lost 3 bases and 1 base respectively, with 7 bases between them. Germline-derived CDR1 and CDR2 are SGHTA and FQGNSA. CDR3 length equals 13 residues. The CDR3 loop is CASSLGASYEQYF. CDR3 nucleotide sequence: TGTGCCAGCAGCTTGGGCGCTTCCTACGAGCAGTACTTC.

This clonotype was seen at least ten times. The V call is TRBV6-5, the J call TRBJ1-2; D not certain. Germline V gives CDR1 MNHEY, CDR2 SVGAGI. Trimming stripped 5 bases from V and 0 bases from J, with 19 bases between. The CDR3 has 17 amino acids. This CDR3 reads CASSPRETATANYGYTF. CDR3 nucleotides: TGTGCCAGCAGTCCCCGGGAGACCGCTACAGCTAACTATGGCTACACCTTC.

This clonotype has ten or more counts. The J gene is TRBJ1-1, the V gene TRBV2, with D unresolved. V was cut by 2 bases and J by 1 base, with 5 bases left in between. This CDR3 has 13 residues. Germline loops: CDR1 SNHLY, CDR2 FYNNEI. CDR3: CASSEHGNTEAFF. Written as DNA, the CDR3 is TGTGCCAGCAGTGAACACGGGAACACTGAAGCTTTCTTT.

This clonotype was seen at least ten times. The chain employs TRBV12-3 or TRBV12-4 and TRBJ1-1; D is uncertain. The CDR3 sequence is 13 residues long. V was shortened by 8 bases and J by 0 bases, with 10 bases between the two germline ends. CDR3 region: CASQGRLNTEAFF. Written as DNA, the CDR3 is TGTGCCAGCCAAGGACGCCTGAACACTGAAGCTTTCTTT.

In its sample, this clonotype was seen many times. V is TRBV6-1 and J is TRBJ1-6; D not resolved. V lost 5 bases and J 7 bases, leaving 9 bases between the germline ends. Germline V gene lookup returns CDR1 MNHNS and CDR2 SASEGT. The CDR3 is made up of 13 amino acids. The CDR3 sequence: CASSQQENSPLHF. The CDR3 coding sequence is TGTGCCAGCAGTCAACAAGAAAATTCACCCCTCCACTTT.

This clonotype was picked up many times. The rearrangement links TRBV27 to TRBJ2-1; a possible D gene is TRBD1 (5 bases). V gave up 7 bases and J gave up 6 bases, with 22 bases separating them. CDR1 is MNHEY, CDR2 SMNVEV, per germline (reference sequence). This CDR3 is built from 16 residues. The CDR3 loop is CASKGSRRGSLNEQFF. The CDR3 nucleotides are TGTGCCAGCAAGGGCTCGCGTAGGGGAAGTCTCAATGAGCAGTTCTTC.

This clonotype appeared many times. Germline and junction disagree at one end, which may indicate a read error. V and J are TRBV7-7 and TRBJ2-5; D is possibly TRBD1 or TRBD2 (5 bases each). The CDR3 is made up of 15 amino acids. The germline CDR1 and CDR2 sequences are SSHAT and FNYEAQ (reference sequence). CDR3 in amino acids: CASSPGPMPQETQYF. CDR3 nucleotide sequence: TGTGCTAGCAGCCCGGGACCGATGCCCCAAGAGACCCAGTACTTC.

By proportion, this clonotype is medium-sized (0.01 to 0.1%). This CDR3 reads CASSLERSYNEQFF. The DNA of the CDR3 is TGCGCCAGCAGCTTGGAACGGAGCTACAATGAGCAGTTCTTC. The chain recombines TRBV5-1 with TRBJ2-1; D gene ambiguous. V was cut by 0 bases and J by 3 bases, with 7 bases left in between. The germline gives CDR1 SGHRS, CDR2 YFSETQ. The CDR3 runs 14 residues. The full variable domain, completed using reference TRBV5-1 and TRBJ2-1, is KAGVTQTPRYLIKTRGQQVTLSCSPISGHRSVSWYQQTPGQGLQFLFEYFSETQRNKGNFPGRFSGRQFSNSRSEMNVSTLELGDSALYLCASSLERSYNEQFFGPGTRLTVL.

This clonotype has ten or more counts. The CDR3 DNA follows: TGTGCCAGCAGCTCAACCCAGAACACTGAAGCTTTCTTT. It is translated as CASSSTQNTEAFF. V usage is TRBV7-9 and J usage is TRBJ1-1; D is undetermined. Trimming pared 4 bases from V and 1 base from J, leaving 7 bases between. From germline, CDR1 is SEHNR and CDR2 FQNEAQ (reference sequence). The CDR3 sequence is 13 residues long.

There are many counts of this clonotype. The chain joins TRBV9 to TRBJ2-1, with D perhaps matching TRBD1 or TRBD2 (5 bases each). Germline CDR1 reads SGDLS; CDR2 reads YYNGEE. V gave up 3 bases and J gave up 8 bases, with 18 bases separating them. The CDR3 is made up of 15 amino acids. The CDR3 bases are TGTGCCAGCAGCGCGGGGACCAAAGTGGTCCATGAGCAGTTCTTC. Amino acids: CASSAGTKVVHEQFF.